The clone carrying this TCR beta chain was seen a single time. The antigen is unknown. Researchers report immunoSEQ v3.0 was run at survey level. Clones were read by immunoSEQ multiplex PCR, and TCRdb kept only the in-frame ones, dropping some. The sample consists of around 26,000 clones, roughly 88% of them appearing once. The sample comes from a study of long-term antiretroviral therapy in people with HIV. Study at large: Some samples came about a decade before the 2015 immediate-ART recommendation, and these were the earliest. Study-wide results and caveats: Information on adherence to ART, viral resistance or therapy changes was unavailable.

V was trimmed by 7 bases and J by 1 base, leaving 14 bases between them. Germline loops: CDR1 SGHNT, CDR2 YENEEA. The CDR3 is 14 amino acids. This TCR came from a man aged 50 to 59 with HIV. The chain employs TRBV11-3 and TRBJ2-7; unclear D gene. Sequenced here: unsorted PBMCs, sampled 3 years after starting antiretroviral therapy. The DNA of the CDR3 is TGTGCCAGCACCCAATCGGGTAGTTCCTACGAGCAGTACTTC. Translation: CASTQSGSSYEQYF.